This TCR beta chain comes out of a study of blood T cells in healthy people across ages. Using a J-beta primer mix together with a sample-barcoded 5' primer, a second PCR was run for about 6 to 11 cycles. Each CDR3 protein is one row after TCRdb ran MiXCR on the 5' RACE reads. The sample includes more than 1.4 million distinct CDR3 sequences, 42% of them seen just once. This clonotype turned up a few times. This CDR3 contains 15 residues. Germline values: CDR1 SGDLS, CDR2 YYNGEE. Trimming stripped 4 bases from V and 0 bases from J, with 13 bases between. Source material: blood. The chain employs TRBV9 and TRBJ2-5, with D unclear. The clonotype originates from a young woman in good health. This CDR3 is CASSRSTEYQETQYF. The CDR3 DNA reads TGTGCCAGCAGCCGTTCTACAGAGTACCAAGAGACCCAGTACTTC.